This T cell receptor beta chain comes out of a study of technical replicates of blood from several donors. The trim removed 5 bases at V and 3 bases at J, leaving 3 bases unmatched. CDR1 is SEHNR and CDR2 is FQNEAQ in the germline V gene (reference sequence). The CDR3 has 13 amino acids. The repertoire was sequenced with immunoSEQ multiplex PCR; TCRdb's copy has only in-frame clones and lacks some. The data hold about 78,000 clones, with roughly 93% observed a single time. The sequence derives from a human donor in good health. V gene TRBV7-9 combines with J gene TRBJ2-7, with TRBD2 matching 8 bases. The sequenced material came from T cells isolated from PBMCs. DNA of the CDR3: TGTGCCAGCAGCCTTAGCGGGGACTACGAGCAGTACTTC. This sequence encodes CASSLSGDYEQYF. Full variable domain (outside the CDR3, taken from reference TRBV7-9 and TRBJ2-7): DTGVSQNPRHKITKRGQNVTFRCDPISEHNRLYWYRQTLGQGPEFLTYFQNEAQLEKSRLLSDRFSAERPKGSFSTLEIQRTEQGDSAMYLCASSLSGDYEQYFGPGTRLTVT.